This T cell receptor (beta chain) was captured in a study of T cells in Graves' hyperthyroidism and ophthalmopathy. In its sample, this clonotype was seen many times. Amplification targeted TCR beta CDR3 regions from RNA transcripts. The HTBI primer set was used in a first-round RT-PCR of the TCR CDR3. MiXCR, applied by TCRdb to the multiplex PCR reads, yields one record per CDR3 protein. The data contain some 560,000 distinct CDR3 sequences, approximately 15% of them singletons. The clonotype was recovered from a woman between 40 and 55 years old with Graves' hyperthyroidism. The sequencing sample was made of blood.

As DNA, the CDR3 is TGTGCCAGCCGATTGCAAGCGGCGAGCTCCTACAATGAGCAGTTCTTC. Protein: CASRLQAASSYNEQFF. This chain connects TRBV12-3 or TRBV12-4 to TRBJ2-1; D possibly corresponds to TRBD2 (5 bases). Trimming left V 8 bases short and J 0 bases short, with 17 bases between. The CDR3 spans 16 residues.